This T cell receptor beta chain was recorded in a study of cytomegalovirus exposure and HLA in healthy donors. On the study more broadly: Earlier, some 200 million T cells were analyzed, and fewer than 120 million unique TCR beta sequences were found among them.

Study-wide points: Testing in vitro showed three CMV-associated chains specific for CMV antigens. In a later analysis, V- and J-gene trimming of beta chains associated with a DCLRE1C missense variant, replicated independently.

The V and J ends lost 6 bases and 2 bases, in that order; junction bases with no gene match: 7. CDR3 size: 15 residues. CDR1 MNHNS and CDR2 SASEGT come from the germline V gene. This clone has more than one count but fewer than ten. Its antigen is unknown. Vbeta (60) and Jbeta (13) primers were used in the PCR. Generated by immunoSEQ multiplex PCR, the TCRdb table keeps only in-frame clones and is missing some. Seen here are 130,000 to 150,000 clones, 73% observed once, and the top ten hold roughly an eighth. V usage is TRBV6-1 and J usage is TRBJ2-1; 7 bases are shared with TRBD2. Source material: PBMCs. The TCR comes from a human donor in good health. Here the CDR3 DNA reads TGTGCCAGCAGGTGGGGGGAGGGCGCCTACAATGAGCAGTTCTTC. Translating gives CASRWGEGAYNEQFF.